These 29 T cell receptor beta chains were all obtained from the same sample, sequenced in a study of blood T cell repertoires in COVID-19. Method: immunoSEQ multiplex PCR; TCRdb's copy keeps in-frame clones and lacks some. The sample carries over 200,000 clones, approximately 86% recorded once. The source material was peripheral blood. All receptors come from a woman in her 30s with COVID-19, enrolled during active disease.

This clone was seen only a few times. This chain joins TRBV28 and TRBJ1-6; 10 bases are a match to TRBD1. The CDR3 sequence is 17 residues long. Looked up from germline, CDR1 is MDHEN and CDR2 is SYDVKM. V dropped 5 bases and J dropped 8; count of bases not matched to a gene: 12. This CDR3 reads CASSNPLTGTGDSPLHF. CDR3 sequence (DNA): TGTGCCAGCAGTAATCCCCTAACCGGGACAGGGGATTCACCCCTCCACTTT. The variable domain in full, with the rest retrieved from reference TRBV28 and TRBJ1-6, is DVKVTQSSRYLVKRTGEKVFLECVQDMDHENMFWYRQDPGLGLRLIYFSYDVKMKEKGDIPEGYSVSREKKERFSLILESASTNQTSMYLCASSNPLTGTGDSPLHFGNGTRLTVT.

V and J are TRBV7-9 and TRBJ1-5, with D possibly TRBD1 on 5 matching bases. CDR1 and CDR2 (germline): SEHNR, FQNEAQ (reference sequence). The ends were cut back, 2 bases at V and 5 bases at J, with 7 bases in the middle. This CDR3 region has 13 residues. In DNA, the CDR3 is TGTGCCAGCAGCTTATGGGGGGATCAGCCCCAGCATTTT. This gives the protein CASSLWGDQPQHF.

J is TRBJ1-6 and V is TRBV5-4; D might be TRBD1 (5 bases). Trimming took 2 bases from V and 8 from J, leaving 11 bases between them. Germline values: CDR1 SGHNT, CDR2 YYREEE (reference sequence). The CDR3 has 14 residues. CDR3 sequence: CASSFQGRDSPLHF. The CDR3 DNA follows: TGTGCCAGCAGCTTTCAGGGAAGGGATTCACCCCTCCACTTT.

This sequence joins TRBV12-5 and TRBJ1-1; 7 bases map to TRBD1. Germline-derived CDR1 and CDR2 are LGHNT and FRNRAP. Trimming removed 10 bases from V and 4 bases from J; junction bases left unmatched: 9. CDR3 length: 13 amino acids. The CDR3 DNA is TGTGCTAACCATCCCCGGACAGGCACTGAAGCTTTCTTT. Amino acid sequence: CANHPRTGTEAFF.

This clone appeared a few times. The chain couples TRBV19 to TRBJ1-1, with D perhaps TRBD1 (5 bases). This CDR3 is 15 amino acids long. Germline loops: CDR1 LNHDA, CDR2 SQIVND (reference sequence). Trimming cost V 6 bases and J 1 base, with 15 bases left between them. The CDR3 sequence is CASRTMRGRNTEAFF. In DNA form, the CDR3 reads TGTGCCAGTAGGACAATGCGGGGCCGGAACACTGAAGCTTTCTTT.

The gene calls are TRBV12-3 or TRBV12-4 and TRBJ2-5, with D possibly matching TRBD2 (5 bases). The CDR3 is 13 amino acids. V was pared by 10 bases and J by 3 bases, with 15 bases between. In nucleotides, the CDR3 is TGTGCCACCAAAAGGGCCGGGGAAGAGACCCAGTACTTC. It specifies CATKRAGEETQYF.

This chain connects TRBV7-9 to TRBJ1-1; no reliable D call. The CDR3 runs 13 residues. The V gene's germline CDR1 is SEHNR and CDR2 FQNEAQ (reference sequence). V was cut by 1 base and J by 14 bases, with 17 bases left in between. The CDR3 region is CASSLVTGIQLFF. CDR3 nucleotides: TGTGCCAGCAGCTTAGTAACCGGGATACAGCTGTTCTTT.

V gene TRBV28 combines with J gene TRBJ2-2; 8 nucleotides align to TRBD2. V lost 6 bases, J lost 5 bases, and 8 bases stayed unmatched. The CDR3 contains 15 residues. Germline V gene lookup returns CDR1 MDHEN and CDR2 SYDVKM. The CDR3: CASSPGLGVTGELFF. Here the CDR3 DNA reads TGTGCCAGCAGCCCGGGACTAGGGGTTACCGGGGAGCTGTTTTTT.

The chain employs TRBV2 and TRBJ1-1; TRBD1 aligns across 11 bases. Trimming removed 8 bases from V and 4 bases from J; junction bases left unmatched: 0. This CDR3 contains 12 residues. Germline V CDR1 and CDR2: SNHLY, FYNNEI. The CDR3 reads CASGTGGTEAFF. CDR3 DNA: TGTGCCAGCGGGACAGGGGGCACTGAAGCTTTCTTT. The full variable domain, its missing parts supplied by reference TRBV2 and TRBJ1-1, is EPEVTQTPSHQVTQMGQEVILRCVPISNHLYFYWYRQILGQKVEFLVSFYNNEISEKSEIFDDQFSVERPDGSNFTLKIRSTKLEDSAMYFCASGTGGTEAFFGQGTRLTVV.

The V gene is TRBV7-2, the J gene TRBJ2-5; TRBD1 matches at 10 bases. The length of the CDR3 is 15 residues. V dropped 3 bases and J dropped 5; count of bases not matched to a gene: 6. CDR1 is SGHTA and CDR2 is FQGNSA in the germline V gene. The CDR3 protein is CASSLYGTGDETQYF. CDR3 bases: TGTGCCAGCAGCTTGTACGGGACAGGGGACGAGACCCAGTACTTC.

The J gene is TRBJ2-3, the V gene TRBV6-6; 9 nucleotides agree with TRBD2. V lost 5 bases, J lost 2 bases, and 5 bases stayed unmatched. The length of the CDR3 is 15 residues. Germline V gene data show CDR1 as MNHNY and CDR2 as SVGAGI (reference sequence). CDR3 region: CASSMRGGLTDTQYF. CDR3 sequence (DNA): TGTGCCAGCAGTATGCGGGGGGGCCTCACAGATACGCAGTATTTT.

Written as DNA, the CDR3 is TGTGCCAGCACCGCCCGGGGGGCGGATGGCTACACCTTC. Translation: CASTARGADGYTF. This chain connects TRBV19 to TRBJ1-2, with TRBD1 as a possible D gene (6 bases). This CDR3 contains 13 residues. Germline-derived CDR1 and CDR2 are LNHDA and SQIVND (reference sequence). V lost 9 bases to trimming and J lost 6 bases, with 17 bases between them.

The chain is built from TRBV5-1 and TRBJ2-5; 15 bases match TRBD2. Trimming at V came to 0 bases and at J to 5 bases, leaving 5 bases not matched to a gene. CDR1 and CDR2 (germline): SGHRS, YFSETQ. The CDR3 contains 17 residues. CDR3: CASSLEGLAGGPETQYF. DNA for the CDR3: TGCGCCAGCAGCTTGGAAGGACTAGCGGGGGGGCCGGAGACCCAGTACTTC.

CDR3 protein: CASSAGLAGASSYNEQFF. The DNA for the CDR3 is TGTGCCAGCAGCGCGGGACTAGCGGGGGCATCCTCCTACAATGAGCAGTTCTTC. The rearrangement links TRBV21-1 to TRBJ2-1; the table gives TRBD2 as D, unverified against the DNA. TRBV21-1 is designated a pseudogene. This CDR3 region has 18 residues.

The chain combines TRBV7-3 with TRBJ1-1, with 8 bases that match TRBD1. Trimming cost V 5 bases and J 1 base; bases outside gene matches: 6. Germline assignment: CDR1 SGHTA and CDR2 FQGTGA. This CDR3 has 15 residues. The CDR3 DNA reads TGTGCCAGCAGCCTAGGGACAGGAACGAACACTGAAGCTTTCTTT. This sequence encodes CASSLGTGTNTEAFF.

The genes are TRBV6-2 or TRBV6-3 and TRBJ2-7; D call uncertain. CDR1 MNHEY and CDR2 SVGEGT come from the germline V gene. CDR3 length: 12 amino acids. Trimming shortened V by 4 bases and J by 2 bases, and 6 bases separated the two germline ends. The CDR3 DNA sequence: TGTGCCAGCAGTTCAGTTACCTACGAGCAGTACTTC. Translation gives CASSSVTYEQYF.

This rearrangement joins TRBV7-9 to TRBJ2-7, with D perhaps matching TRBD1 (6 bases). CDR1 SEHNR and CDR2 FQNEAQ come from the germline V gene (reference sequence). Trimming cost V 4 bases and J 4 bases, with 17 bases left between them. CDR3 length: 15 residues. CDR3 in amino acids: CASSSSGTLAYEQYF. CDR3 nucleotides: TGTGCCAGCAGCTCCTCCGGGACATTAGCGTACGAGCAGTACTTC.

This rearrangement joins TRBV19 to TRBJ1-1; D remains ambiguous. Germline CDR1 reads LNHDA; CDR2 reads SQIVND (reference sequence). Trimming shortened V by 5 bases and J by 3 bases, and 16 bases separated the two germline ends. The CDR3 is made up of 15 amino acids. CDR3 in amino acids: CASSPMTGRDTEAFF. The CDR3 bases are TGTGCCAGTAGTCCTATGACGGGTCGAGACACTGAAGCTTTCTTT. Variable domain in full (rest from reference TRBV19 and TRBJ1-1): DGGITQSPKYLFRKEGQNVTLSCEQNLNHDAMYWYRQDPGQGLRLIYYSQIVNDFQKGDIAEGYSVSREKKESFPLTVTSAQKNPTAFYLCASSPMTGRDTEAFFGQGTRLTVV.

The chain uses TRBV3-1 (or the pseudogene TRBV3-2) and TRBJ2-4; 10 bases are a match to TRBD1. The V segment lost 4 bases and the J segment 6 bases; nucleotides outside the gene matches: 6. Germline V gene data show CDR1 as LGHDT and CDR2 as YNNKEL (reference sequence). The CDR3 contains 15 residues. CDR3 sequence (DNA): TGTGCCAGCAGCCCCGGGACAGGGGAAGGAAACATTCAGTACTTC. Translated, it gives CASSPGTGEGNIQYF.

V and J are TRBV28 and TRBJ2-1; D call uncertain. The CDR3 has 15 residues. Germline loops: CDR1 MDHEN, CDR2 SYDVKM. Trimming pared 6 bases from V and 8 bases from J, leaving 20 bases between. The CDR3 nucleotides read TGTGCCAGCAGATCAGACTCCCGCCGGTCGGATGAGCAGTTCTTC. The encoded protein is CASRSDSRRSDEQFF.

V usage is TRBV5-1 and J usage is TRBJ1-1; maybe TRBD1 (5 bases). V was cut by 2 bases and J by 1 base, with 9 bases left in between. Germline CDR1 SGHRS, CDR2 YFSETQ. This CDR3 comprises 14 residues. CDR3 protein: CASSLQTANTEAFF. The CDR3 DNA reads as TGCGCCAGCAGCTTACAGACAGCGAACACTGAAGCTTTCTTT.

V is TRBV6-6 and J is TRBJ2-7, with 11 bases aligning to TRBD1. The CDR3 runs to 16 residues. V lost 0 bases and J lost 7; bases outside the gene matches: 8. Germline V gene data show CDR1 as MNHNY and CDR2 as SVGAGI (reference sequence). The CDR3 protein is CASSYSRRTGGEEQYF. The CDR3 nucleotides read TGTGCCAGCAGTTACTCACGGCGGACAGGGGGCGAAGAGCAGTACTTC.

This clone showed up just once. This chain uses TRBV6-5 with TRBJ1-3, with D perhaps TRBD1 (5 bases). Trimming removed 7 bases from V and 0 bases from J, with 13 bases in between. The germline CDR1 and CDR2 sequences are MNHEY and SVGAGI. This CDR3 has 15 residues. The CDR3 DNA reads as TGTGCCAGCACAGTGTGGGGCCACTCTGGAAACACCATATATTTT. Protein: CASTVWGHSGNTIYF.

The chain's CDR3 is CASSLQAGGYNEQFF. Here the CDR3 DNA reads TGTGCCAGCAGCCTTCAAGCGGGAGGCTACAATGAGCAGTTCTTC. The V gene is TRBV9, the J gene TRBJ2-1, with 9 bases aligning to TRBD2. CDR1 SGDLS and CDR2 YYNGEE come from the germline V gene. After removal of 4 bases from V and 3 bases from J, the junction contained 5 bases not matched to a gene. This CDR3 has 15 residues. Drawing the rest from reference TRBV9 and TRBJ2-1, the complete variable domain is DSGVTQTPKHLITATGQRVTLRCSPRSGDLSVYWYQQSLDQGLQFLIQYYNGEERAKGNILERFSAQQFPDLHSELNLSSLELGDSALYFCASSLQAGGYNEQFFGPGTRLTVL.

This rearrangement joins TRBV28 to TRBJ2-2; possibly TRBD2 for D (7 bases). CDR3 size: 15 residues. V lost 7 bases, J lost 0 bases, and 12 bases lay in between. Germline CDR1 MDHEN, CDR2 SYDVKM. CDR3 in DNA: TGTGCCAGCAAGGGGGGGCCGCCGAACACCGGGGAGCTGTTTTTT. It is translated as CASKGGPPNTGELFF.

The chain has TRBV4-3 and TRBJ1-2; 8 nucleotides match TRBD1. After removal of 1 base from V and 2 bases from J, the junction contained 9 bases not matched to a gene. Germline V CDR1 and CDR2: LGHNA, YSLEER. The CDR3 totals 17 residues. The CDR3 is CASSQGGRGQANYGYTF. CDR3 sequence (DNA): TGCGCCAGCAGCCAAGGAGGCAGGGGGCAGGCAAACTATGGCTACACCTTC.

This clone has only one observation. The genes are TRBV7-2 and TRBJ1-3; D gene unclear. From germline, CDR1 is SGHTA and CDR2 FQGNSA. This CDR3 is built from 17 residues. V was pared by 1 base and J by 0 bases, with 13 bases between. Here the CDR3 DNA reads TGTGCCAGCAGCTTAGGTAGAGGGTTCTACTCTGGAAACACCATATATTTT. Amino acids: CASSLGRGFYSGNTIYF. Variable domain in full (rest from reference TRBV7-2 and TRBJ1-3): GAGVSQSPSNKVTEKGKDVELRCDPISGHTALYWYRQSLGQGLEFLIYFQGNSAPDKSGLPSDRFSAERTGGSVSTLTIQRTQQEDSAVYLCASSLGRGFYSGNTIYFGEGSWLTVV.

The chain employs TRBV7-3 and TRBJ2-2; 8 bases are shared with TRBD1. Germline lookup yields CDR1 SGHTA and CDR2 FQGTGA. There are 16 residues in the CDR3. V shed 5 bases and J 7 bases; nucleotides not matched to a gene: 12. The CDR3 is CASSDTIDRGFGELFF. The CDR3 bases are TGTGCCAGCAGCGACACCATCGACAGGGGATTCGGGGAGCTGTTTTTT. The full variable domain, its missing parts supplied by reference TRBV7-3 and TRBJ2-2, is GAGVSQTPSNKVTEKGKYVELRCDPISGHTALYWYRQSLGQGPEFLIYFQGTGAADDSGLPNDRFFAVRPEGSVSTLKIQRTERGDSAVYLCASSDTIDRGFGELFFGEGSRLTVL.

This clone has more than one count but fewer than ten. The chain uses TRBV5-4 and TRBJ2-7; 10 nucleotides agree with TRBD2. With 1 base clipped from V and 2 bases from J, the junction kept 3 bases outside the gene matches. Germline V gene lookup returns CDR1 SGHNT and CDR2 YYREEE (reference sequence). This CDR3 is 15 amino acids long. As DNA, the CDR3 is TGTGCCAGCAGCTTGACTAGCGGGGCTACCTACGAGCAGTACTTC. This encodes CASSLTSGATYEQYF. Full variable domain (remainder filled in from reference TRBV5-4 and TRBJ2-7): ETGVTQSPTHLIKTRGQQVTLRCSSQSGHNTVSWYQQALGQGPQFIFQYYREEENGRGNFPPRFSGLQFPNYSSELNVNALELDDSALYLCASSLTSGATYEQYFGPGTRLTVT.